The 15 T cell receptor beta chains given below trace back to one sample, sequenced in a study of blood T cell repertoires in COVID-19. TCRdb's table, derived via immunoSEQ multiplex PCR, lists solely in-frame clones and lacks some. This table holds 130,000 or so clones, roughly 90% found once. Sequencing used peripheral blood. The receptors stem from a man between 65 and 85 years old with active COVID-19.

V usage is TRBV27 and J usage is TRBJ2-3; 7 bases agree with TRBD2. The CDR3 covers 16 residues. Germline lookup yields CDR1 MNHEY and CDR2 SMNVEV (reference sequence). The V segment lost 0 bases and the J segment 14 bases; nucleotides outside the gene matches: 17. This CDR3 is CASSLSERRESKSGYF. CDR3 nucleotide sequence: TGTGCCAGCAGTTTATCGGAAAGGCGGGAGAGTAAATCGGGGTATTTT.

The V call is TRBV6-5, the J call TRBJ2-2, with D perhaps TRBD2 (6 bases). Trimming shortened V by 1 base and J by 3 bases, and 6 bases separated the two germline ends. Germline lookup yields CDR1 MNHEY and CDR2 SVGAGI. There are 14 residues in the CDR3. CDR3 residues: CASSYWEDTGELFF. Written as DNA, the CDR3 is TGTGCCAGCAGTTACTGGGAGGACACCGGGGAGCTGTTTTTT.

This clone occurred once. The J gene is TRBJ2-3, the V gene TRBV7-9, with 14 bases matching TRBD2. Per the germline V gene, CDR1 is SEHNR and CDR2 is FQNEAQ (reference sequence). V dropped 4 bases and J dropped 7; count of bases not matched to a gene: 13. There are 18 residues in the CDR3. CDR3 DNA: TGTGCCAGCAGCTCTAGGGGGGGACTAGCGGGAGAGCTCAATACGCAGTATTTT. Amino acid sequence: CASSSRGGLAGELNTQYF.

The chain employs TRBV30 and TRBJ2-7, with D perhaps matching TRBD2 (5 bases). Germline loops: CDR1 GTSNPN, CDR2 SVGIG (reference sequence). With 0 bases removed from V and 3 bases from J, the gap between germline ends came to 12 bases. This CDR3 contains 14 residues. The CDR3 nucleotides are TGTGCCTGGAGTGTACTAGACGGCAACTACGAGCAGTACTTC. It encodes CAWSVLDGNYEQYF.

The chain carries TRBV29-1 and TRBJ2-1; TRBD2 matches at 10 bases. The CDR3 extends over 14 amino acids. V was pared by 2 bases and J by 7 bases, with 5 bases of the junction left unmatched. Germline CDR1 is SQVTM and CDR2 is ANQGSEA. CDR3 in amino acids: CSVEWLAGVNEQFF. The CDR3 DNA follows: TGCAGCGTTGAATGGCTAGCGGGAGTAAATGAGCAGTTCTTC.

V is TRBV6-7 and J is TRBJ2-4; 8 nucleotides agree with TRBD2. TRBV6-7 is sorted into the ORF group, with uncertain function. The J segment lost 4 bases and the V segment lost 2 bases, leaving 25 bases of the junction unmatched. This CDR3 has 22 amino acids. CDR3 nucleotide sequence: TGTGCCAGCAGTTACGCGGGGGGCGTGGCGACACTCCGGCGGGGGCTTAAAAACATTCAGTACTTC. It yields the protein CASSYAGGVATLRRGLKNIQYF.

The rearrangement joins TRBV19 to TRBJ1-5; 9 nucleotides line up with TRBD1. Germline CDR1 is LNHDA and CDR2 is SQIVND (reference sequence). The V gene end was trimmed by 5 bases and the J gene end by 4 bases; junction bases not matched to a gene: 6. The CDR3 loop spans 15 amino acids. The CDR3 region has the DNA TGTGCCAGTAGTCCGGGACAGGGAAGAAATCAGCCCCAGCATTTT. Its translation is CASSPGQGRNQPQHF. Full variable domain (missing parts from reference TRBV19 and TRBJ1-5): DGGITQSPKYLFRKEGQNVTLSCEQNLNHDAMYWYRQDPGQGLRLIYYSQIVNDFQKGDIAEGYSVSREKKESFPLTVTSAQKNPTAFYLCASSPGQGRNQPQHFGDGTRLSIL.

The chain is built from TRBV6-2 or TRBV6-3 and TRBJ1-2, with D maybe TRBD1 (5 bases). V lost 5 bases and J 8 bases, leaving 21 bases between the germline ends. CDR1 is MNHEY and CDR2 is SVGEGT in the germline V gene. The CDR3 has 15 residues. The DNA of the CDR3 is TGTGCCAGCAGTACAGCAAGGGGAGGAGGCTGGGGCTACACCTTC. It codes for CASSTARGGGWGYTF.

This chain uses TRBV3-1 (or the pseudogene TRBV3-2) with TRBJ2-1; 8 nucleotides line up with TRBD2. Trimming cost V 4 bases and J 2 bases; bases outside gene matches: 7. The germline CDR1 and CDR2 sequences are LGHDT and YNNKEL (reference sequence). This CDR3 has 16 residues. Written as DNA, the CDR3 is TGTGCCAGCAGCCCGGAGCGGGAGTTGCCCTACAATGAGCAGTTCTTC. It specifies CASSPERELPYNEQFF.

The chain employs TRBV7-2 and TRBJ2-3, with 8 bases fitting TRBD2. The germline gives CDR1 SGHTA, CDR2 FQGNSA. J gave up 1 base and V 2 bases, and 14 bases lay outside the gene matches. The CDR3 extends over 19 amino acids. As DNA, the CDR3 is TGTGCCAGCAGCTTACAGGGTCCGACGGCGGGACTAGGCACAGATACGCAGTATTTT. Its protein product is CASSLQGPTAGLGTDTQYF. The complete variable domain, with remaining parts taken from reference TRBV7-2 and TRBJ2-3, reads GAGVSQSPSNKVTEKGKDVELRCDPISGHTALYWYRQSLGQGLEFLIYFQGNSAPDKSGLPSDRFSAERTGGSVSTLTIQRTQQEDSAVYLCASSLQGPTAGLGTDTQYFGPGTRLTVL.

The genes are TRBV6-5 and TRBJ2-1; D unresolved. CDR1 MNHEY and CDR2 SVGAGI come from the germline V gene. The V and J ends lost 11 bases and 4 bases respectively, with 9 bases between them. CDR3 length equals 11 residues. CDR3 amino acids: CASGSYNEQFF. CDR3 bases: TGTGCCTCCGGGTCTTACAATGAGCAGTTCTTC.

This clone is a singleton in its sample. The chain has TRBV2 and TRBJ1-1; maybe TRBD1 (6 bases). Trimming cost V 5 bases and J 5 bases, with 12 bases left between them. The V gene's germline CDR1 is SNHLY and CDR2 FYNNEI. This CDR3 region has 13 residues. The CDR3, as DNA: TGTGCCAGCAGTACCCAGGGGAGAACTGAAGCTTTCTTT. Translated, it gives CASSTQGRTEAFF.

This clone was seen just once. The V and J genes are TRBV29-1 and TRBJ2-7; TRBD2 aligns across 7 bases. Trimming cost V 6 bases and J 6 bases; bases outside gene matches: 11. The length of the CDR3 is 13 residues. Germline V gene data show CDR1 as SQVTM and CDR2 as ANQGSEA. DNA for the CDR3: TGCAGCGTCGCGGGGCGGGAGAGGCGCGAGCAGTACTTC. It specifies CSVAGRERREQYF.

This clone was counted a single time. This rearrangement joins TRBV4-2 to TRBJ2-1; the match to TRBD2 covers 8 bases. The CDR3 has 17 residues. Germline trimming cut 2 bases from V and 2 bases from J; bases unmatched to any gene: 8. Germline CDR1 LGHNA, CDR2 YNFKEQ. CDR3 amino acids: CASSQTTSGITYNEQFF. CDR3 DNA sequence: TGTGCCAGCAGCCAAACTACTAGCGGCATAACCTACAATGAGCAGTTCTTC.

This chain connects TRBV28 to TRBJ2-7; 7 positions match TRBD2. The CDR3 is 14 amino acids. The germline CDR1 and CDR2 sequences are MDHEN and SYDVKM. V trimming: 6 bases; J trimming: 2 bases; junction bases outside the gene matches: 7. CDR3 region: CASRREQLTYEQYF. CDR3 bases: TGTGCCAGCAGGCGGGAGCAGTTAACCTACGAGCAGTACTTC.